These 21 T cell receptor beta chains came from one sample sequenced in a study of blood T cells in healthy people across ages. The use of a sample-barcoded 5' primer and a J-beta primer mix characterized a second PCR of roughly 7 to 11 cycles. TCRdb itself ran the 5' RACE reads through MiXCR, one entry per CDR3 protein. This table holds some 1,800,000 distinct CDR3 sequences, more than 35% found once. Sequencing was performed on blood. These receptors all stem from a human donor in good health.

This clonotype has just a few counts. The CDR3: CASSLEGRCTDTQYF. CDR3 nucleotide sequence: TGTGCCAGCAGCTTGGAGGGGAGATGCACAGATACGCAGTATTTT. The chain joins TRBV7-2 to TRBJ2-3; maybe TRBD2 (6 bases). The length of the CDR3 is 15 residues. The germline V gene has CDR1 SGHTA and CDR2 FQGNSA. The V gene lost 3 bases and the J gene lost 1 base, with 11 bases spanning the gap.

The chain recombines TRBV20-1 with TRBJ1-1, with TRBD1 identical over 7 bases. V gave up 7 bases and J gave up 1 base; unmatched junction bases: 12. The germline V gene has CDR1 DFQATT and CDR2 SNEGSKA (reference sequence). CDR3 length equals 15 residues. CDR3 in DNA: TGCAGTGTCACACCAACCGGGACAGCGAACACTGAAGCTTTCTTT. Protein sequence: CSVTPTGTANTEAFF.

This clonotype was found a few times. The chain carries TRBV5-6 and TRBJ1-2; D ambiguous. V was trimmed by 0 bases and J by 3 bases, leaving 15 bases between them. Per the germline V gene, CDR1 is SGHDT and CDR2 is YYEEEE. The CDR3 covers 16 residues. The chain's CDR3 is CASSLAVPQEDYGYTF. The CDR3 nucleotides are TGTGCCAGCAGCTTGGCCGTACCTCAGGAGGACTATGGCTACACCTTC.

This chain joins TRBV20-1 and TRBJ2-6; D is undetermined. Trimming removed 0 bases at V and 4 bases at J, with 7 bases between. From germline, CDR1 is DFQATT and CDR2 SNEGSKA (reference sequence). The CDR3 has 14 amino acids. The CDR3 DNA sequence: TGCAGTGCTAGAGACATGCCCGGGGCCAACGTCCTGACTTTC. Protein sequence: CSARDMPGANVLTF.

Of note for this clonotype: A clone one base away is much larger, so this may be a read error. The V call is TRBV20-1, the J call TRBJ2-1, with unresolved D. CDR1 DFQATT and CDR2 SNEGSKA come from the germline V gene (reference sequence). Trimming took 1 base from V and 9 from J, leaving 7 bases between them. The CDR3 runs 11 residues. CDR3 coding DNA: TGCAGTGCTAGAGTATCTAGTGAGCAGTTCTTC. This codes for CSARVSSEQFF.

This clonotype was counted a few times. The J gene is TRBJ2-6, the V gene TRBV19; a weak D match, TRBD2 (5 bases). The CDR3 has 16 amino acids. Trimming stripped 6 bases from V and 0 bases from J, with 12 bases between. Per germline, CDR1 LNHDA and CDR2 SQIVND (reference sequence). CDR3 in DNA: TGTGCCAGTAGCCTAATAGAGGGCTCTGGGGCCAACGTCCTGACTTTC. Its protein product is CASSLIEGSGANVLTF.

This clonotype was detected only a few times. The V gene is TRBV29-1, the J gene TRBJ1-4, with no clear D. In germline, CDR1 is SQVTM, CDR2 ANQGSEA. This CDR3 has 11 amino acids. The V and J ends lost 5 bases and 1 base respectively, with 2 bases between them. CDR3 sequence: CSVITNEKLFF. CDR3 DNA: TGCAGCGTTATAACTAATGAAAAACTGTTTTTT.

The gene calls are TRBV11-1 and TRBJ1-1; 7 positions match TRBD1. J lost 12 bases, V lost 4 bases, and 11 bases had no gene match. The germline gives CDR1 SGHAT, CDR2 FQDESV (reference sequence). The CDR3 is made up of 13 amino acids. The CDR3 is CASSSGTVSPTFF. For the CDR3, the DNA is TGTGCCAGCAGCTCCGGGACAGTGAGTCCCACTTTCTTT.

The rearrangement links TRBV29-1 to TRBJ2-7; perhaps TRBD1 as D (5 bases). This CDR3 comprises 13 residues. Trimming removed 0 bases from V and 3 bases from J, with 9 bases in between. Germline CDR1 and CDR2: SQVTM and ANQGSEA. The CDR3 DNA sequence: TGCAGCGTTGAAGAGTCAGGGCGCTACGAGCAGTACTTC. Amino acids: CSVEESGRYEQYF.

In this sample, this clonotype turned up a few times. CDR3 protein: CASSYPGSPFF. The CDR3 region has the DNA TGTGCCAGCAGTTACCCCGGATCCCCGTTCTTC. The chain links TRBV6-2 or TRBV6-3 to TRBJ2-1; D remains ambiguous. Per the germline V gene, CDR1 is MNHEY and CDR2 is SVGEGT. V lost 2 bases and J lost 15, with 11 bases in between. The CDR3 is 11 residues long.

The CDR3 is CASSLRGGADGYTF. The CDR3 nucleotides are TGCGCCAGCAGCTTGCGAGGGGGCGCCGATGGCTACACCTTC. V is TRBV5-1 and J is TRBJ1-2, with 7 bases aligning to TRBD1. The CDR3 runs 14 residues. V lost 1 base and J lost 6; bases outside the gene matches: 6. Looked up from germline, CDR1 is SGHRS and CDR2 is YFSETQ.

The chain carries TRBV12-3 or TRBV12-4 and TRBJ2-5; D call uncertain. V lost 7 bases and J lost 2, with 14 bases in between. This CDR3 is 14 amino acids long. CDR3: CASTNRLDQETQYF. The DNA for the CDR3 is TGTGCCAGCACAAACCGGCTAGATCAAGAGACCCAGTACTTC.

V is TRBV28 and J is TRBJ1-5; TRBD1 matches at 9 bases. This CDR3 spans 18 amino acids. The V gene end was trimmed by 7 bases and the J gene end by 0 bases; junction bases not matched to a gene: 13. CDR1 is MDHEN, CDR2 SYDVKM, per germline. The CDR3 loop reads CASIPGTGSGYSNQPQHF. CDR3 in DNA: TGTGCCAGCATCCCCGGGACAGGGTCGGGCTATAGCAATCAGCCCCAGCATTTT.

The V and J genes are TRBV6-5 and TRBJ2-7, with 11 bases aligning to TRBD1. The junction had 6 bases not matched to a gene; V was cut back by 5 bases and J by 3 bases. This CDR3 region has 15 residues. Germline loops: CDR1 MNHEY, CDR2 SVGAGI. In DNA form, the CDR3 reads TGTGCCAGCAGTCGCTTGGGACAGGGGGACTACGAGCAGTACTTC. It codes for CASSRLGQGDYEQYF.

The chain links TRBV29-1 to TRBJ2-7; D not certain. Between the trimmed V and J ends, which lost 0 bases and 1 base, there was a span of 4 bases. The CDR3 has 12 amino acids. Germline V gene sequence: CDR1 SQVTM, CDR2 ANQGSEA. CDR3 nucleotides: TGCAGCGTTGAAGAGACGTCCTACGAGCAGTACTTC. It yields the protein CSVEETSYEQYF.

The chain has TRBV7-2 and TRBJ2-4; 9 positions agree with TRBD1. The CDR3 contains 17 residues. The V gene end was trimmed by 0 bases and the J gene end by 1 base; junction bases not matched to a gene: 4. Germline V lookup: CDR1 SGHTA, CDR2 FQGNSA. The CDR3 bases are TGTGCCAGCAGCTTAGCACCCGGACAGGGGGCCAAAAACATTCAGTACTTC. This gives the protein CASSLAPGQGAKNIQYF.

The chain has TRBV27 and TRBJ2-5, with D unclear. Trimming removed 3 bases at V and 2 bases at J, with 13 bases between. This CDR3 region has 15 residues. Germline V gene sequence: CDR1 MNHEY, CDR2 SMNVEV (reference sequence). The CDR3 reads CASSFSWRLQETQYF. CDR3 in DNA: TGTGCCAGCAGTTTTAGCTGGCGCCTACAAGAGACCCAGTACTTC.

V and J are TRBV6-2 or TRBV6-3 and TRBJ2-2; 7 bases line up with TRBD1. Trimming at V came to 6 bases and at J to 2 bases, leaving 9 bases not matched to a gene. The CDR3 extends over 16 amino acids. The germline CDR1 and CDR2 sequences are MNHEY and SVGEGT. The CDR3 loop reads CASSLGTEFNTGELFF. CDR3 in DNA: TGTGCCAGCAGCCTGGGGACAGAATTTAACACCGGGGAGCTGTTTTTT.

This clonotype was seen only a few times. The rearrangement joins TRBV28 to TRBJ2-4; tentatively, D is TRBD1 (6 bases). V dropped 3 bases and J dropped 13 bases, with 22 bases sitting between them. This CDR3 contains 15 residues. Germline CDR1 and CDR2: MDHEN and SYDVKM. The CDR3: CASSLFRQALIEQYF. The CDR3 DNA sequence: TGTGCCAGCAGTTTGTTTCGACAGGCCCTTATAGAGCAGTACTTC.

This clonotype came up a few times. The chain links TRBV6-1 to TRBJ2-1; D remains ambiguous. V lost 6 bases and J 6 bases, leaving 9 bases between the germline ends. In germline, CDR1 is MNHNS, CDR2 SASEGT. This CDR3 has 12 amino acids. The CDR3 DNA reads as TGTGCCAGCAGGTCAGGAAGCAATGAGCAGTTCTTC. Amino acid sequence: CASRSGSNEQFF.

This clonotype was counted between two and nine times. The chain links TRBV6-5 to TRBJ1-2; no definite D call. Germline CDR1 is MNHEY and CDR2 is SVGAGI. V was pared by 1 base and J by 2 bases, with 5 bases between. There are 13 residues in the CDR3. Here the CDR3 reads CASSYFSNYGYTF. Here the CDR3 DNA reads TGTGCCAGCAGTTACTTCAGCAACTATGGCTACACCTTC.